These 13 T cell receptor beta chains originate from one sample sequenced in a study of blood T cell repertoires in COVID-19. Only in-frame clones appear in the TCRdb table, and some are missing; sequencing was by immunoSEQ multiplex PCR. In the table there are some 500,000 clones, less than 90% of which are singletons. The specimen sequenced was peripheral blood. All receptors come from a woman aged 45-60 years with COVID-19, enrolled during active disease.

This chain joins TRBV7-2 and TRBJ2-1; maybe TRBD1 (6 bases). V was shortened by 5 bases and J by 9 bases, with 14 bases between the two germline ends. Germline V gene lookup returns CDR1 SGHTA and CDR2 FQGNSA. The CDR3 contains 13 residues. In DNA, the CDR3 is TGTGCCAGCAGCCAGGACAGAATACGTGAGCAGTTCTTC. Translating gives CASSQDRIREQFF.

J is TRBJ2-5 and V is TRBV29-1; D perhaps matches TRBD2 (6 bases). The CDR3 contains 12 residues. Trimming removed 2 bases from V and 4 bases from J, with 8 bases in between. Germline CDR1 is SQVTM and CDR2 is ANQGSEA. This CDR3 is CSVERDLETQYF. The CDR3, as DNA: TGCAGCGTTGAACGGGACTTAGAGACCCAGTACTTC.

The genes are TRBV28 and TRBJ2-7; D is possibly TRBD2 (6 bases). In germline, CDR1 is MDHEN, CDR2 SYDVKM. The CDR3 has 13 amino acids. The ends were cut back, 7 bases at V and 3 bases at J, with 13 bases in the middle. Here the CDR3 reads CASKGLQVYEQYF. In DNA, the CDR3 is TGTGCCAGCAAGGGACTCCAGGTCTACGAGCAGTACTTC.

About this clone: Other nucleotide sequences from this sample produce the same CDR3. The chain employs TRBV3-1 (or the pseudogene TRBV3-2) and TRBJ1-2, with 8 nucleotides matching TRBD1. The V segment lost 1 base and the J segment 8 bases; nucleotides outside the gene matches: 0. CDR1 is LGHDT, CDR2 YNNKEL, per germline (reference sequence). The CDR3 is 12 amino acids. CDR3: CASSQAGGGYTF. The CDR3 DNA reads TGTGCCAGCAGCCAAGCAGGGGGCGGCTACACCTTC.

The J gene is TRBJ2-1, the V gene TRBV9; weak D call: TRBD2 (5 bases). The germline gives CDR1 SGDLS, CDR2 YYNGEE. The length of the CDR3 is 15 residues. Deletions cut 0 bases from V and 2 bases from J, with 9 bases between. CDR3 amino acids: CASSVDEGTYNEQFF. The CDR3 DNA reads as TGTGCCAGCAGCGTAGATGAGGGAACCTACAATGAGCAGTTCTTC.

V is TRBV19 and J is TRBJ1-1; D is ambiguous. The CDR3 length is 12 residues. V was clipped by 5 bases and J by 5 bases, with 9 bases between them. Germline CDR1 is LNHDA and CDR2 is SQIVND (reference sequence). The CDR3 spells CASSYGGTEAFF. In DNA form, the CDR3 reads TGTGCCAGTAGTTATGGAGGGACTGAAGCTTTCTTT. Based on the CDR3 plus reference TRBV19 and TRBJ1-1, the full variable domain is DGGITQSPKYLFRKEGQNVTLSCEQNLNHDAMYWYRQDPGQGLRLIYYSQIVNDFQKGDIAEGYSVSREKKESFPLTVTSAQKNPTAFYLCASSYGGTEAFFGQGTRLTVV.

The chain joins TRBV5-1 to TRBJ2-3, with 8 bases lining up with TRBD2. The CDR3 is made up of 16 amino acids. In germline, CDR1 is SGHRS, CDR2 YFSETQ. The V segment lost 7 bases and the J segment 4 bases; nucleotides outside the gene matches: 14. The CDR3 reads CASHLQLAGQSDTQYF. CDR3 DNA: TGCGCCAGCCACCTTCAATTAGCGGGGCAGTCAGATACGCAGTATTTT.

The chain recombines TRBV2 with TRBJ2-3; possibly TRBD1 for D (7 bases). The CDR3 is 15 residues long. The germline V gene encodes CDR1 SNHLY and CDR2 FYNNEI. Trimming removed 6 bases from V and 1 base from J, with 14 bases in between. CDR3 loop: CASRNQGGGTDTQYF. The CDR3 DNA follows: TGTGCCAGCAGGAACCAGGGGGGCGGCACAGATACGCAGTATTTT.

This sequence joins TRBV25-1 and TRBJ2-7, with D perhaps matching TRBD1 (6 bases). The CDR3 is 11 residues long. Trimming stripped 3 bases from V and 7 bases from J, with 7 bases between. Germline-derived CDR1 and CDR2 are MGHDK and SYGVNS. The CDR3 nucleotides read TGTGCCAGCAGTGACGGACAGGAGCAGTACTTC. This gives the protein CASSDGQEQYF.

This rearrangement joins TRBV3-1 (or the pseudogene TRBV3-2) to TRBJ2-1; the match to TRBD2 covers 9 bases. This CDR3 contains 15 residues. Losses at the gene ends were 3 bases for V and 6 bases for J; bases not matched to a gene: 6. From germline, CDR1 is LGHDT and CDR2 YNNKEL (reference sequence). CDR3 sequence reads: CASSHGRGGLNEQFF. CDR3 in DNA: TGTGCCAGCAGCCATGGGCGGGGGGGCCTCAATGAGCAGTTCTTC.

This clone was picked up one time. This sequence joins TRBV2 and TRBJ1-5; D possibly corresponds to TRBD1 (5 bases). The CDR3 contains 16 residues. Germline CDR1 is SNHLY and CDR2 is FYNNEI. V lost 6 bases, J lost 8 bases, and 23 bases lay in between. CDR3 residues: CASSPDSAQGKKPQHF. DNA for the CDR3: TGTGCCAGCAGCCCCGACAGCGCTCAGGGTAAGAAGCCCCAGCATTTT.

This clone has a handful of counts. The gene calls are TRBV3-1 (or the pseudogene TRBV3-2) and TRBJ1-1, with 8 bases lining up with TRBD1. V lost 4 bases, J lost 2 bases, and 6 bases stayed unmatched. The CDR3 spans 15 residues. Germline CDR1 LGHDT, CDR2 YNNKEL (reference sequence). CDR3 sequence: CASSPPDRANTEAFF. CDR3 coding DNA: TGTGCCAGCAGCCCTCCGGACAGGGCCAACACTGAAGCTTTCTTT.

The chain joins TRBV4-2 to TRBJ2-2; 10 nucleotides agree with TRBD2. The trim removed 6 bases at V and 1 base at J, leaving 2 bases unmatched. Per germline, CDR1 LGHNA and CDR2 YNFKEQ. The CDR3 totals 15 residues. The CDR3 is CASSPSGGNTGELFF. The CDR3 nucleotides are TGTGCCAGCAGTCCTAGCGGGGGGAACACCGGGGAGCTGTTTTTT.